In this sample, the clone carrying this TCR beta chain turned up many times. Antigen: not known. The CDR3 extends over 14 amino acids. Germline V CDR1 and CDR2: SGHNT, YENEEA. V gave up 5 bases and J gave up 0 bases, with 10 bases separating them. This sample stems from a study of early T cells in non-severe SARS-CoV-2 infection. About the study: The sequenced material was bulk RNA from unsorted whole blood, and its chains were unpaired.

Study-wide points: Using VDJdb, the matching emphasized anti-spike CD8 responses while missing private and CD4 specificities.

Unique molecular identifiers were affixed to single, distinct cDNA molecules. TCRdb independently ran MiXCR on the 5' RACE reads; one entry per CDR3 protein. The sample shows some 50,000 distinct CDR3 sequences, around 6% of them seen only once. The chain has TRBV11-3 and TRBJ1-1; tentative D call: TRBD1 (5 bases). The clonotype was recovered from an adult who was a healthcare worker with PCR-confirmed SARS-CoV-2 infection or an uninfected control (not recorded which). The sequenced sample consisted of whole blood. CDR3 DNA: TGTGCCAGCAGCCAGAGGGGTCTGAACACTGAAGCTTTCTTT. It yields the protein CASSQRGLNTEAFF.